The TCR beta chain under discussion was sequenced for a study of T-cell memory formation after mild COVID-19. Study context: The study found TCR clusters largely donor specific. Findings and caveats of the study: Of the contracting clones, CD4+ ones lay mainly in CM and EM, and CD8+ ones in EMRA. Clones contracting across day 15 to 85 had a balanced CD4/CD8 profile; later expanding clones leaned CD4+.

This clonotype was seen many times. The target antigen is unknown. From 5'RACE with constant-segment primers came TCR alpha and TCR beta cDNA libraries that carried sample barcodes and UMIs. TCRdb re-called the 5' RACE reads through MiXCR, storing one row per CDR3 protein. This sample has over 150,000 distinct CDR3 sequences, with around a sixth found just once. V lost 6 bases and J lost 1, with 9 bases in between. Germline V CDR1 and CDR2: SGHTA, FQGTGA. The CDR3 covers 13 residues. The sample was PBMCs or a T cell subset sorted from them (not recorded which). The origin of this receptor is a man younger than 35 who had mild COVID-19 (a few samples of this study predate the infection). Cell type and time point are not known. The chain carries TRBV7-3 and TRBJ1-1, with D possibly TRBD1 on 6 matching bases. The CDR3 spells CASRGQPNTEAFF. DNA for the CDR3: TGTGCCAGCAGGGGACAACCGAACACTGAAGCTTTCTTT. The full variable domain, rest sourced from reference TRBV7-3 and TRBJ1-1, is GAGVSQTPSNKVTEKGKYVELRCDPISGHTALYWYRQSLGQGPEFLIYFQGTGAADDSGLPNDRFFAVRPEGSVSTLKIQRTERGDSAVYLCASRGQPNTEAFFGQGTRLTVV.